Listed here are 10 T cell receptor beta chains from one sample, sequenced in a study of T-cell memory formation after mild COVID-19 listed by TCRdb under 2021. Library generation was performed with 5' RACE. TCRdb names Illumina NovaSeq 6000 as the instrument used. TCRdb took the public reads, trimmed them with fastp at Q25, ran MiXCR for clone calling and kept in-frame beta chains. All rows with the same CDR3 protein become a single entry with the most common DNA and genes. Across this sample there are about 250,000 distinct CDR3 sequences, with 15% seen only once. The ten biggest clones cover around 2.2% of the sample. Sequenced material: PBMCs or a T cell subset sorted from them (not recorded which). The receptors were gathered from an adult woman who had mild COVID-19 (a few samples of this study predate the infection). The sample titles of this study are shuffled in the database, so cell type and time point are left out; the donor was told from shared clones.

This clonotype has at least ten counts. The chain links TRBV7-2 to TRBJ2-7, with 13 positions matching TRBD2. CDR1 SGHTA and CDR2 FQGNSA come from the germline V gene. This CDR3 spans 17 amino acids. J was trimmed by 2 bases and V by 5 bases; bases with no gene match: 9. The CDR3, as DNA: TGTGCCAGCAGCCTCCTACTAGCGGGGGGGCGGCCCTACGAGCAGTACTTC. Its protein product is CASSLLLAGGRPYEQYF.

V is TRBV4-3 and J is TRBJ2-7; D uncertain. Germline CDR1 and CDR2: LGHNA and YSLEER. The CDR3 has 14 residues. The ends were cut back, 0 bases at V and 5 bases at J, with 11 bases in the middle. CDR3 protein: CASSQDARGNEQYF. DNA for the CDR3: TGCGCCAGCAGCCAAGACGCAAGAGGTAACGAGCAGTACTTC.

This clonotype was observed a few times. The chain uses TRBV12-3 or TRBV12-4 and TRBJ2-2; D perhaps matches TRBD2 (5 bases). The CDR3 loop spans 16 amino acids. V was shortened by 5 bases and J by 1 base, with 14 bases between the two germline ends. The CDR3 sequence: CASSPQVARNTGELFF. The DNA of the CDR3 is TGTGCCAGCAGTCCCCAGGTAGCGCGGAACACCGGGGAGCTGTTTTTT.

CDR3 residues: CASSSLMRGGNGYTF. The DNA for the CDR3 is TGTGCCAGCAGTTCCCTGATGAGGGGCGGGAATGGCTACACCTTC. The chain has TRBV12-3 or TRBV12-4 and TRBJ1-2; TRBD1 might be the D (5 bases). Trimming shortened V by 4 bases and J by 6 bases, and 18 bases separated the two germline ends. The CDR3 runs 15 residues.

The V call is TRBV6-5, the J call TRBJ1-1, with a weak D call TRBD1 (5 bases). This CDR3 contains 14 residues. The V end lost 2 bases, the J end lost 1 base, and 8 bases lay between the germline ends. Germline values: CDR1 MNHEY, CDR2 SVGAGI. The CDR3 protein is CASSYAGPNTEAFF. In nucleotides, the CDR3 is TGTGCCAGCAGTTACGCGGGACCGAACACTGAAGCTTTCTTT.

This clonotype was picked up a small number of times. The chain carries TRBV9 and TRBJ2-5; 8 bases align to TRBD2. Germline V gives CDR1 SGDLS, CDR2 YYNGEE. The CDR3 is 14 residues long. V was pared by 4 bases and J by 4 bases, with 6 bases of the junction left unmatched. This CDR3 is CASSPPGGGETQYF. Written as DNA, the CDR3 is TGTGCCAGCAGCCCCCCCGGGGGGGGAGAGACCCAGTACTTC.

The sample holds many counts of this clonotype. The chain combines TRBV7-2 with TRBJ1-1, with D maybe TRBD1 (6 bases). The V gene's germline CDR1 is SGHTA and CDR2 FQGNSA. V was shortened by 7 bases and J by 1 base, with 10 bases between the two germline ends. This CDR3 has 13 residues. This CDR3 is CASTGAGNTEAFF. The CDR3 region has the DNA TGTGCCAGCACAGGGGCGGGGAACACTGAAGCTTTCTTT.

This clonotype has only one observation. The V and J genes are TRBV5-4 and TRBJ1-1; a possible D gene is TRBD1 (5 bases). V was shortened by 4 bases and J by 1 base, with 14 bases between the two germline ends. The CDR3 extends over 15 amino acids. Looked up from germline, CDR1 is SGHNT and CDR2 is YYREEE (reference sequence). The CDR3 DNA is TGTGCCAGCAGCCGGTCCCAGGGAGCGAACACTGAAGCTTTCTTT. It translates to CASSRSQGANTEAFF.

This clonotype was seen more than once but under ten times. The rearrangement joins TRBV2 to TRBJ2-5, with D possibly being TRBD1 (5 bases). Trimming left V 4 bases short and J 5 bases short, with 11 bases between. CDR1 and CDR2 (germline): SNHLY, FYNNEI. The CDR3 has 13 residues. The CDR3 nucleotides read TGTGCCAGCAGTGCAGGGATTTGGGAGACCCAGTACTTC. Translating it yields CASSAGIWETQYF.

V and J are TRBV5-5 and TRBJ2-7; 10 nucleotides match TRBD2. The CDR3 sequence is 16 residues long. CDR1 and CDR2 from the germline V gene are SGHKS and YYEKEE (reference sequence). V shed 4 bases, J shed 3 bases, and the junction held 10 bases outside the gene matches. CDR3 coding DNA: TGTGCCAGCAGCGCCATACTTAGCGGGGGGATCTACGAGCAGTACTTC. Its protein is CASSAILSGGIYEQYF.